The clone carrying this T cell receptor beta chain occurred a few times. PCR employed 60 Vbeta and 13 Jbeta primers. Method: immunoSEQ multiplex PCR; TCRdb's copy keeps in-frame clones and lacks some. The repertoire holds around 50,000 clones, with approximately 82% as singletons. The data are from a study of cytomegalovirus exposure and HLA in healthy donors. The clonotype was recovered from a man in his forties or fifties in good health and CMV-seronegative. The sample consisted of PBMCs.

The CDR3 nucleotides read TGTGCCCTTGACGGGGGGGTAAAAATGCAGTACTTC. Its protein is CALDGGVKMQYF. The chain carries TRBV30 and TRBJ2-7; TRBD2 agrees at 8 bases. Germline lookup yields CDR1 GTSNPN and CDR2 SVGIG (reference sequence). V shed 8 bases, J shed 9 bases, and the junction held 12 bases outside the gene matches. The CDR3 runs 12 residues.